The rows below give T cell receptor beta chains drawn from one sample of a study of blood T cell repertoires in COVID-19. Sequencing was performed with immunoSEQ multiplex PCR; in TCRdb, only in-frame clones are kept and a portion is missing. The sample has about 88,000 clones, approximately 81% seen once; the top ten hold roughly 15%. Sequenced material: peripheral blood. The receptors were gathered from a woman between 65 and 79 years old with acute or convalescent COVID-19. CDR3s include the opening cysteine and the closing phenylalanine or tryptophan.

v_call	j_call	cdr3_aa
TRBV24-1	TRBJ1-2	CATSDGQGGIANYGYTF
TRBV19	TRBJ2-3	CASSRGTSHPDTQYF
TRBV19	TRBJ2-5	CASRGTSGGYQETQYF
TRBV4-1	TRBJ2-1	CASSQTSGGANNEQFF
TRBV3-1/TRBV3-2	TRBJ1-2	CASSQEGQGNYGYTF
TRBV7-2	TRBJ1-1	CASSPRQDSSTEAFF
TRBV28	TRBJ2-5	CASSYPGPGGQETQYF
TRBV19	TRBJ1-1	CASSALTGGTEAFF
TRBV4-1	TRBJ2-2	CASSRSLIRGGYGELFF
TRBV5-6	TRBJ2-1	CASSLAGASNEQFF
TRBV3-1/TRBV3-2	TRBJ1-5	CASSQGLAGGGQPQHF
TRBV4-3	TRBJ1-1	CASSQDGARTASNTEAFF
TRBV30	TRBJ1-2	CAWIRGRTNYGYTF
TRBV5-1	TRBJ2-5	CASSLAWQGAFETQYF
TRBV27	TRBJ1-5	CASTPSIKGGGNQPQHF
TRBV5-1	TRBJ1-1	CASSVSGGAGNTEAFF
TRBV19	TRBJ2-6	CASSSQGISGANVLTF
TRBV4-3	TRBJ2-3	CASSQDRPGLAGRDTQYF
TRBV7-9	TRBJ2-1	CASSLGGFDGSNEQFF
TRBV3-1/TRBV3-2	TRBJ2-2	CASRYRGNTGELFF
TRBV10-1	TRBJ2-3	CASSESSGRFGTQYF
TRBV12-3/TRBV12-4	TRBJ1-2	CASSFGGYGYTF
TRBV28	TRBJ2-2	CASSARTGYPPNTGELFF
TRBV28	TRBJ1-5	CASKGSGEVQPQHF
TRBV4-1	TRBJ2-1	CASSQSPGTGANNEQFF
TRBV24-1	TRBJ1-5	CATSANRGNQPQHF
TRBV19	TRBJ1-4	CASSIEREANEKLFF
TRBV18	TRBJ1-4	CASSPNREKLFF
TRBV24-1	TRBJ2-3	CATSRAAGLRSTDTQYF
TRBV2	TRBJ1-3	CARLYRGSSGNTIYF
TRBV6-2/TRBV6-3	TRBJ1-2	CASSNAPRQGSNYGYTF
TRBV4-1	TRBJ2-1	CASSQRHQPNEQFF
TRBV25-1	TRBJ1-2	CASRDIYGYTF
TRBV9	TRBJ2-1	CASSVAGGFGEQFF
TRBV3-1/TRBV3-2	TRBJ2-5	CASSQDLAGGRETQYF